This T cell receptor beta chain was sequenced during a study of T cells after yellow fever vaccination. TCRdb used MiXCR to reprocess the 5' RACE reads, holding one entry per CDR3 protein. Of roughly 400,000 distinct CDR3 sequences listed, roughly 20% were seen once; the top ten hold 18%. This clonotype was detected ten times or more. This CDR3 contains 15 residues. V was clipped by 6 bases and J by 3 bases; unmatched bases: 3. The TCR sequence derives from a man aged 18 to 29 who received the YFV17D yellow fever vaccine. The input for sequencing was PBMCs, taken before the yellow fever booster vaccination. The chain employs TRBV12-3 or TRBV12-4 and TRBJ2-1; 12 positions match TRBD2. The CDR3 bases are TGTGCCAGCAGCTCACTAGCGGGGGGCTACAATGAGCAGTTCTTC. Translation: CASSSLAGGYNEQFF.